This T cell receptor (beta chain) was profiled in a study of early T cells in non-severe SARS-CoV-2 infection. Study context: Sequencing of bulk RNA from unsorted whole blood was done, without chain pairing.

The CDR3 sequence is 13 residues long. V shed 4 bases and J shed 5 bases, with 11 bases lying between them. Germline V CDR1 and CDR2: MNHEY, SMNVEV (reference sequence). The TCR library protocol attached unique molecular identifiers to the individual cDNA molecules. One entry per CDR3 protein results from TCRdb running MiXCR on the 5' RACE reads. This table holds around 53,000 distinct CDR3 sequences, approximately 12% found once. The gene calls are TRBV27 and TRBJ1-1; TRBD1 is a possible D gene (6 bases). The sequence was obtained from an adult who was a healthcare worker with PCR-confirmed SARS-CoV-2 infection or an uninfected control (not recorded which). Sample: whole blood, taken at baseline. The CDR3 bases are TGTGCCAGCAGTTCCCAGGGGCGGACTGAAGCTTTCTTT. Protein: CASSSQGRTEAFF.